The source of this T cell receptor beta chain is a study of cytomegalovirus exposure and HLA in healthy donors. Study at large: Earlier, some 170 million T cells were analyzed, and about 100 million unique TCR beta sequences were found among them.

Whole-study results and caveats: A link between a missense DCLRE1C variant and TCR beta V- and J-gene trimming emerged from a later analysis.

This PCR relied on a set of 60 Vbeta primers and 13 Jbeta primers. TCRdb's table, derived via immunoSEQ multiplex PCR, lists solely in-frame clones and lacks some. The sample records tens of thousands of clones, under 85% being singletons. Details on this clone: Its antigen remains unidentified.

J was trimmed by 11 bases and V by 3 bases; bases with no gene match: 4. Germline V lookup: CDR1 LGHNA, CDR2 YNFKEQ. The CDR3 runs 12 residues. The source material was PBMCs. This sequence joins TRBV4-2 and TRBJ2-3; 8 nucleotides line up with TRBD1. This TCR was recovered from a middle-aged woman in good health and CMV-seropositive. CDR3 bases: TGTGCCAGCAGCCAGACAGGGGACAAGCAGTATTTT. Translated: CASSQTGDKQYF.